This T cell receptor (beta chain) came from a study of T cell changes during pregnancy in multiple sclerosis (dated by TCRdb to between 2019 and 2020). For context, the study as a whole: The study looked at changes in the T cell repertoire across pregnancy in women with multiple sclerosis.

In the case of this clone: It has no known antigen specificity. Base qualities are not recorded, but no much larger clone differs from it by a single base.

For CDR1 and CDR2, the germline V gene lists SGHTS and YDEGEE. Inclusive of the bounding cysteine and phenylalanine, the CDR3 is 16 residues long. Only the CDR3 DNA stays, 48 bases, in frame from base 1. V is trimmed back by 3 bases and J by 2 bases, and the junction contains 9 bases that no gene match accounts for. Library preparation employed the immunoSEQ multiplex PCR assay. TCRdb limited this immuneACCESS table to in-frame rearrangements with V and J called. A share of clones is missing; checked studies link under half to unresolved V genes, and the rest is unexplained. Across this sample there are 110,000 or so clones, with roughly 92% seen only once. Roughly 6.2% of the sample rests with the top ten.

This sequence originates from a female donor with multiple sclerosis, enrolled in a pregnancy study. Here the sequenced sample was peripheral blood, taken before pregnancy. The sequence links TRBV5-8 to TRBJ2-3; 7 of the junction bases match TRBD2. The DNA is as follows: TGTGCCAGCAGCTCCCGGTCCGGGAGGACCACAGATACGCAGTATTTT. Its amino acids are CASSSRSGRTTDTQYF.